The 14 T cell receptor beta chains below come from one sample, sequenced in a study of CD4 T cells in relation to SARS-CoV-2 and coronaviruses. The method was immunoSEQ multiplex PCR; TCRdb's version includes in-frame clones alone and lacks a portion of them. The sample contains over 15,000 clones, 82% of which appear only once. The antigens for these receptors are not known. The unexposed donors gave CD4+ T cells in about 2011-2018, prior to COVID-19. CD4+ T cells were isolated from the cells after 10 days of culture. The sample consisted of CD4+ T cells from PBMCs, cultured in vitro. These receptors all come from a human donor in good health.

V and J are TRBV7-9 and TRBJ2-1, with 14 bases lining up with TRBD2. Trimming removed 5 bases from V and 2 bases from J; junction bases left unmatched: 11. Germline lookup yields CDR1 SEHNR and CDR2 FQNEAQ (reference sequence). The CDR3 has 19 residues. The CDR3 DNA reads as TGTGCCAGCAGCCCCCGCATAGGACTAGCGGGAGGAGCCTACAATGAGCAGTTCTTC. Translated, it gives CASSPRIGLAGGAYNEQFF. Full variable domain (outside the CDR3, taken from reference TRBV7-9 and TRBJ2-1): DTGVSQNPRHKITKRGQNVTFRCDPISEHNRLYWYRQTLGQGPEFLTYFQNEAQLEKSRLLSDRFSAERPKGSFSTLEIQRTEQGDSAMYLCASSPRIGLAGGAYNEQFFGPGTRLTVL.

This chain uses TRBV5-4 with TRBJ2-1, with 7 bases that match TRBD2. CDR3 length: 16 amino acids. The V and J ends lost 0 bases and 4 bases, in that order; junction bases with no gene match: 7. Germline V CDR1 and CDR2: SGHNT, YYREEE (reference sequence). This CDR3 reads CASSLGTLRGYNEQFF. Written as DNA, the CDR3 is TGTGCCAGCAGCTTGGGTACTTTGCGGGGGTACAATGAGCAGTTCTTC.

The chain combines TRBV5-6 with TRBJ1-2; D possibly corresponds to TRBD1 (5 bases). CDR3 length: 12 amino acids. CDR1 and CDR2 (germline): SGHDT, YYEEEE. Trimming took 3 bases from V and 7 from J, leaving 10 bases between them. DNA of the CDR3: TGTGCCAGCAGCTGGGGACCAGGTGGCTACACCTTC. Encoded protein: CASSWGPGGYTF. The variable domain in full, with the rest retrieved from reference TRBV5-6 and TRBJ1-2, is DAGVTQSPTHLIKTRGQQVTLRCSPKSGHDTVSWYQQALGQGPQFIFQYYEEEERQRGNFPDRFSGHQFPNYSSELNVNALLLGDSALYLCASSWGPGGYTFGSGTRLTVV.

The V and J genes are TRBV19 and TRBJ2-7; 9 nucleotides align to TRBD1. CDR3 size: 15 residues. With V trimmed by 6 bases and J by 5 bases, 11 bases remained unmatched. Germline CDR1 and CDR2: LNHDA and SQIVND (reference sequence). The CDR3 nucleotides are TGTGCCAGTAGGCCGCGGGGACAGGGCACAGACGAGCAGTACTTC. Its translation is CASRPRGQGTDEQYF.

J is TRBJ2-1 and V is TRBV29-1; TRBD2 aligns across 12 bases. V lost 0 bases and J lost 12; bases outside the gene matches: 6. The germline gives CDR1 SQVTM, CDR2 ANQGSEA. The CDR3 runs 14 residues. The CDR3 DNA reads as TGCAGCGTTGAAGATCCCCTAGCGGGAGGGGTGCAGTTCTTC. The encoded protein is CSVEDPLAGGVQFF.

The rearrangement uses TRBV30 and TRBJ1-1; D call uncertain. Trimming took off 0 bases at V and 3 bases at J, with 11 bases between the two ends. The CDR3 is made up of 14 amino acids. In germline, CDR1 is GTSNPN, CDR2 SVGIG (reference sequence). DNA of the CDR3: TGTGCCTGGAGTGTAGGTTGGGGAGACACTGAAGCTTTCTTT. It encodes CAWSVGWGDTEAFF.

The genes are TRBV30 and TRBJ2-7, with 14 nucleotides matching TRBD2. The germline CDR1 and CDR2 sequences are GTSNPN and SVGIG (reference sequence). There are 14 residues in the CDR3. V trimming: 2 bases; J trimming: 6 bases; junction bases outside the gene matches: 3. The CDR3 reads CAWSRGLAGGEQYF. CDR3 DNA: TGTGCCTGGAGTAGAGGACTAGCGGGAGGCGAGCAGTACTTC.

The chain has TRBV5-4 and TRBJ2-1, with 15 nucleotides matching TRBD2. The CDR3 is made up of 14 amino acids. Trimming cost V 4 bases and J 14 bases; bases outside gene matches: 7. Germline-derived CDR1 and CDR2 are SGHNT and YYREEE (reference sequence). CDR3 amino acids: CASSKGLAGGMKFF. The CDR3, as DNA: TGTGCCAGCAGCAAAGGACTAGCGGGGGGGATGAAGTTCTTC.

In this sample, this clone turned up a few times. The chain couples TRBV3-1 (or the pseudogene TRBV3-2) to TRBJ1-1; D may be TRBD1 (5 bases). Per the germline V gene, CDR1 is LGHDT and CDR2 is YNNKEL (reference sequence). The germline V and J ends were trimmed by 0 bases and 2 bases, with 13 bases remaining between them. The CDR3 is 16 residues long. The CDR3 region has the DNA TGTGCCAGCAGCCAAGATGAGGGACGGACAAACACTGAAGCTTTCTTT. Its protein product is CASSQDEGRTNTEAFF.

The CDR3 sequence is CASTDRGQETQYF. The CDR3 DNA sequence: TGTGCCAGTACCGACAGGGGCCAAGAGACCCAGTACTTC. The chain recombines TRBV19 with TRBJ2-5, with TRBD1 matching over 8 bases. The CDR3 contains 13 residues. Germline V gene data show CDR1 as LNHDA and CDR2 as SQIVND (reference sequence). V dropped 7 bases and J dropped 1; count of bases not matched to a gene: 2.

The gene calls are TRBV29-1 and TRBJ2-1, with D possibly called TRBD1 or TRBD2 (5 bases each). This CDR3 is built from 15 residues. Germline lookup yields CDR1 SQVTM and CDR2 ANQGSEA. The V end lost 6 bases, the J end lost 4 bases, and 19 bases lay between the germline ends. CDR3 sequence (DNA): TGCAGCGTACCCCGGGGCCCAGGGCCTTACAATGAGCAGTTCTTC. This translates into CSVPRGPGPYNEQFF.

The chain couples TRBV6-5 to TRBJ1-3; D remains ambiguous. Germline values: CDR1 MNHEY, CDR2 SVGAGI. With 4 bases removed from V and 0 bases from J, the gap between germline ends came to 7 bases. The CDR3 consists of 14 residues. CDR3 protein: CASSFGISGNTIYF. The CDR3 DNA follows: TGTGCCAGCAGTTTTGGGATCTCTGGAAACACCATATATTTT.

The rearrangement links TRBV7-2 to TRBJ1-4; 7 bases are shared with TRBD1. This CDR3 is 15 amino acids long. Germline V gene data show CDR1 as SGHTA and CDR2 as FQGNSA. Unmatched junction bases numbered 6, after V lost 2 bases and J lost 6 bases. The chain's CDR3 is CASSLTGELYEKLFF. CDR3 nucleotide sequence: TGTGCCAGCAGCTTAACAGGGGAATTATATGAAAAACTGTTTTTT. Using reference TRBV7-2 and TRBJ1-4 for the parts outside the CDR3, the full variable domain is GAGVSQSPSNKVTEKGKDVELRCDPISGHTALYWYRQSLGQGLEFLIYFQGNSAPDKSGLPSDRFSAERTGGSVSTLTIQRTQQEDSAVYLCASSLTGELYEKLFFGSGTQLSVL.

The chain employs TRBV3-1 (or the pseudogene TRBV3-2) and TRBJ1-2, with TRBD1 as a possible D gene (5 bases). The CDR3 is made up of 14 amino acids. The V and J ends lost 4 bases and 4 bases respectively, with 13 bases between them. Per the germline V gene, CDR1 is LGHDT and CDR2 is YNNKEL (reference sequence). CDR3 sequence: CASSPSAGTYGYTF. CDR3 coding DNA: TGTGCCAGCAGCCCCTCAGCAGGGACCTATGGCTACACCTTC.